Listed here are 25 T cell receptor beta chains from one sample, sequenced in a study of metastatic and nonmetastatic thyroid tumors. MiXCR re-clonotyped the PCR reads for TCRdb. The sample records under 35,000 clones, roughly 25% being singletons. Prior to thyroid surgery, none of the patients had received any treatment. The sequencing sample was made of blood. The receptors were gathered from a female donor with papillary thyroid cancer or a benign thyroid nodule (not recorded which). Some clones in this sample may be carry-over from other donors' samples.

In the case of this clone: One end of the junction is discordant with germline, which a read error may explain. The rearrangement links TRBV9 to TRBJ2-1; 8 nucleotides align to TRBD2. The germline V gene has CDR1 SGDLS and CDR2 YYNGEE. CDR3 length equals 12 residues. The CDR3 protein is CAISGSKNEHFF. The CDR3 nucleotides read TGTGCCATCAGCGGGAGTAAGAATGAGCATTTCTTC.

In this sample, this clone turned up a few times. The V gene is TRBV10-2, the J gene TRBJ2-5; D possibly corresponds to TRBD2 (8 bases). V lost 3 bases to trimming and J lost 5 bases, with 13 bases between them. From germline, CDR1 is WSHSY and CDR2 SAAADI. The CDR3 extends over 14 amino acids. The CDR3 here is CASSEGGGGETQYF. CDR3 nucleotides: TGCGCCAGCAGTGAAGGGGGCGGGGGGGAGACCCAGTACTTC.

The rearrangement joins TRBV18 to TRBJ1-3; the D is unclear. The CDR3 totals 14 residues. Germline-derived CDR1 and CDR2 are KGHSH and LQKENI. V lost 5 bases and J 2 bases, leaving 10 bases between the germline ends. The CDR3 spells CASSKERTGNTIYF. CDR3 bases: TGTGCCAGCTCAAAGGAAAGGACTGGAAACACCATATATTTT. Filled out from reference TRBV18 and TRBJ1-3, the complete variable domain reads NAGVMQNPRHLVRRRGQEARLRCSPMKGHSHVYWYRQLPEEGLKFMVYLQKENIIDESGMPKERFSAEFPKEGPSILRIQQVVRGDSAAYFCASSKERTGNTIYFGEGSWLTVV.

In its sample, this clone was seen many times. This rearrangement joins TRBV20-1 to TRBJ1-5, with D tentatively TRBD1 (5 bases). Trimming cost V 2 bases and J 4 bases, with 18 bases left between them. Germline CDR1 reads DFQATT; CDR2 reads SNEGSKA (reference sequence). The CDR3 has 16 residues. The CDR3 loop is CSARPRTFWGNQPQHF. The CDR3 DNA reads TGCAGTGCTAGACCCCGGACTTTTTGGGGGAATCAGCCCCAGCATTTT.

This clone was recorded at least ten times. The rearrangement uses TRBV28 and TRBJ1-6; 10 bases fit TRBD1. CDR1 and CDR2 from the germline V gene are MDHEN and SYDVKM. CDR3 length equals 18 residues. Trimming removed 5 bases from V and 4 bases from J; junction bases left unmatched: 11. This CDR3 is CASSGGQGEGQYNSPLHF. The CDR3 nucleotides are TGTGCCAGCAGTGGAGGACAGGGGGAAGGCCAATATAATTCACCCCTCCACTTT.

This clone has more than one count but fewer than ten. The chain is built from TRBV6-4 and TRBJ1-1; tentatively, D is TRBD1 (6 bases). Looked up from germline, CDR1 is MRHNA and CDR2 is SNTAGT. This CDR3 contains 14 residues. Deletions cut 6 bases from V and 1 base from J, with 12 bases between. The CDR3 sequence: CASRQQGGNTEAFF. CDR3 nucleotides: TGTGCCAGCAGGCAACAGGGCGGGAACACTGAAGCTTTCTTT.

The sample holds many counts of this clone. The DNA for the CDR3 is TGTGCCTGGAGTGGAAGGGAGATACTCATTGAGACCCAGTACTTC. Its translation is CAWSGREILIETQYF. The J gene is TRBJ2-5, the V gene TRBV30; TRBD2 is a possible D gene (5 bases). Deletions cut 1 base from V and 5 bases from J, with 17 bases between. Per germline, CDR1 GTSNPN and CDR2 SVGIG (reference sequence). There are 15 residues in the CDR3.

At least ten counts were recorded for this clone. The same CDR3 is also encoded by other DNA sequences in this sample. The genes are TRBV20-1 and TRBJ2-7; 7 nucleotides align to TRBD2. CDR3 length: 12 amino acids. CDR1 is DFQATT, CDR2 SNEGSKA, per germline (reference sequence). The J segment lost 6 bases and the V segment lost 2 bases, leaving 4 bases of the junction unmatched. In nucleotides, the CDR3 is TGCAGTGCTAGACAGTTAGCGGGCGAGCAGTACTTC. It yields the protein CSARQLAGEQYF.

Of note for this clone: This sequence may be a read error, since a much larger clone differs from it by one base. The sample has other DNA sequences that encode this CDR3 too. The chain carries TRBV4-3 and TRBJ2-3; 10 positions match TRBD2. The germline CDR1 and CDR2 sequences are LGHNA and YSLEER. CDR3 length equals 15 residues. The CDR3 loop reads CASAKSGRGTDTQYF. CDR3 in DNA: TGCGCCAGCGCTAAAAGCGGGAGGGGCACGGATACGCAGTATTTT.

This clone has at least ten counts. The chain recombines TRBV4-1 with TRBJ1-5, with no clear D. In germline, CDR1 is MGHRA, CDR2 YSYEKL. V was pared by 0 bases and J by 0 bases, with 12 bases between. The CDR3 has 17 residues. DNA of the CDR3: TGCGCCAGCAGCCAAGAGTATCCGGCCTTTAGCAATCAGCCCCAGCATTTT. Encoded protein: CASSQEYPAFSNQPQHF.

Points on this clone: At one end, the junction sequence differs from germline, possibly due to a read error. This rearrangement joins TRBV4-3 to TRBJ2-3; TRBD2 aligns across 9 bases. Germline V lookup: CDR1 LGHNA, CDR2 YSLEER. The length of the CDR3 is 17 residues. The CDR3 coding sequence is TGCGCCAGCAGCCTAGAAGTGGAGCGGGAGGCCACAGATATGCAGTATTTT. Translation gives CASSLEVEREATDMQYF.

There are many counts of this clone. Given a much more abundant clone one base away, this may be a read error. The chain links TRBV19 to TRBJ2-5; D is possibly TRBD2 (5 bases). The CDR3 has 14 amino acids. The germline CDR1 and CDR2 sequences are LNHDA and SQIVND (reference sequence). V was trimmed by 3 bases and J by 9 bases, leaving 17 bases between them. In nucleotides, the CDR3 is TGTGCCAGTAGTATCCCGGAAAGATCGGAGGCCCAGTACTTC. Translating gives CASSIPERSEAQYF.

CDR3 nucleotides: TGTGCCAGCACATCCGCTCAAACGGGACATGGCTACACCTTC. This sequence encodes CASTSAQTGHGYTF. V usage is TRBV6-2 or TRBV6-3 and J usage is TRBJ1-2; D might be TRBD1 (5 bases). The V end lost 7 bases, the J end lost 6 bases, and 18 bases lay between the germline ends. Germline V gives CDR1 MNHEY, CDR2 SVGEGT. CDR3 length: 14 amino acids.

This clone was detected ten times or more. CDR3 residues: CASSVTGGAGYEQYF. The CDR3 nucleotides are TGTGCCAGCAGCGTGACAGGGGGCGCCGGTTACGAGCAGTACTTC. The chain uses TRBV9 and TRBJ2-7; 10 bases are shared with TRBD1. The CDR3 has 15 amino acids. V lost 2 bases and J lost 4; bases outside the gene matches: 6. Per the germline V gene, CDR1 is SGDLS and CDR2 is YYNGEE.

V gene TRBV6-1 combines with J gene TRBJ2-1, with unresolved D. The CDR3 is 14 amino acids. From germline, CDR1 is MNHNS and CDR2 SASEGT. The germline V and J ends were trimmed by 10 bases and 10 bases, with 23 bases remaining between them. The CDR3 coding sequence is TGTGCCACATCCCCGGTTAAGGCGAGTAGGGAGCAGTTCTTC. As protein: CATSPVKASREQFF.

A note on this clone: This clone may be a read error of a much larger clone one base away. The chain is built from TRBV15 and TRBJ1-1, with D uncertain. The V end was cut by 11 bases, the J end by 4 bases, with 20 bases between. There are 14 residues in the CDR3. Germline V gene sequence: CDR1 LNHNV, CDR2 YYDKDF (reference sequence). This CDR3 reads CAAEANTPLTEAFF. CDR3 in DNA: TGTGCCGCCGAGGCCAACACACCCCTCACTGAAGCTTTCTTT.

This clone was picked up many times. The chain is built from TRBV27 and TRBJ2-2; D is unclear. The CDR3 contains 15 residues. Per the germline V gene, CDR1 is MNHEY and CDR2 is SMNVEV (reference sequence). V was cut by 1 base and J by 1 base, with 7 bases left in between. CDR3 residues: CASSLFGGNTGELFF. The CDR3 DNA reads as TGTGCCAGCAGTTTATTTGGCGGGAACACCGGGGAGCTGTTTTTT.

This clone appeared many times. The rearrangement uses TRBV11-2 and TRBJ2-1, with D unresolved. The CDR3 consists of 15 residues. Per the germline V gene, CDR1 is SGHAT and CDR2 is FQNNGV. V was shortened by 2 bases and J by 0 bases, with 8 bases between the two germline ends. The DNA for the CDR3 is TGTGCCAGCAGCTTAACGATCAGCTCCTACAATGAGCAGTTCTTC. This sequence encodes CASSLTISSYNEQFF.

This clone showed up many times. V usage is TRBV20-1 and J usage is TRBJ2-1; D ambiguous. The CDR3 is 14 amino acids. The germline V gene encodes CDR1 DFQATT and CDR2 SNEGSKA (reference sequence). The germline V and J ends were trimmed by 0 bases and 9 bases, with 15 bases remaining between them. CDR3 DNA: TGCAGTGCTAGAGATCCCCCTAGAGGATTTGAGCAGTTCTTC. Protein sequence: CSARDPPRGFEQFF.

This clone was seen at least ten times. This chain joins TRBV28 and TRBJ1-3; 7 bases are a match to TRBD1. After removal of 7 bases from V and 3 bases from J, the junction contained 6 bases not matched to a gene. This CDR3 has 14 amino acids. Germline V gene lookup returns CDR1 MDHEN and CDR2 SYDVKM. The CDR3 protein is CASKEGAVGNTIYF. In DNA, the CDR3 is TGTGCCAGCAAGGAGGGGGCGGTTGGAAACACCATATATTTT.

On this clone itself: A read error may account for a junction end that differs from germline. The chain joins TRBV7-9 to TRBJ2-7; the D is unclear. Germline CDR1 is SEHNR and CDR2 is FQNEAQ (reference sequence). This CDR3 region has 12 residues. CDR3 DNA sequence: TGTGCCCGCAGCTTTCGTGAGACCGAGCAGTACTTC. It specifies CARSFRETEQYF.

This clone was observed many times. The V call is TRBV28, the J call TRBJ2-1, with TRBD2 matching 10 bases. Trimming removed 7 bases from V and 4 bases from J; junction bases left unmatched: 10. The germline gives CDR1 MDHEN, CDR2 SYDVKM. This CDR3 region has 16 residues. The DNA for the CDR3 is TGTGCCAGCACTACCAGCGGGAGGGGAAAATACAATGAGCAGTTCTTC. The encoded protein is CASTTSGRGKYNEQFF.

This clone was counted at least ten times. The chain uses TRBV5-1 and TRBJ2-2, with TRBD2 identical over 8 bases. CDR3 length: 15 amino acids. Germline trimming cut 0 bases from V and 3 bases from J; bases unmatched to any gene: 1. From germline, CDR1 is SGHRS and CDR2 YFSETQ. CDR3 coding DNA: TGCGCCAGCAGCTTGGCTAGCGGGTACACCGGGGAGCTGTTTTTT. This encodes CASSLASGYTGELFF.

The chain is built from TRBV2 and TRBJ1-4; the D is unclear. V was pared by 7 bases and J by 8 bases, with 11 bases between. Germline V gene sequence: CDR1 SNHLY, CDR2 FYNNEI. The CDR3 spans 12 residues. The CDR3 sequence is CASINNGEKLFF. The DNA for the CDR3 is TGTGCCAGCATTAATAACGGGGAAAAACTGTTTTTT.

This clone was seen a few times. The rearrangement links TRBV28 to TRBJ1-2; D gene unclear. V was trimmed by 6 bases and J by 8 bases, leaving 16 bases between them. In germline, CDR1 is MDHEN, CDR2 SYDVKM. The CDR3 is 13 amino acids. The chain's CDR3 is CASSRATQGGYTF. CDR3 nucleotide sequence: TGTGCCAGCAGCCGCGCTACCCAAGGAGGCTACACCTTC.